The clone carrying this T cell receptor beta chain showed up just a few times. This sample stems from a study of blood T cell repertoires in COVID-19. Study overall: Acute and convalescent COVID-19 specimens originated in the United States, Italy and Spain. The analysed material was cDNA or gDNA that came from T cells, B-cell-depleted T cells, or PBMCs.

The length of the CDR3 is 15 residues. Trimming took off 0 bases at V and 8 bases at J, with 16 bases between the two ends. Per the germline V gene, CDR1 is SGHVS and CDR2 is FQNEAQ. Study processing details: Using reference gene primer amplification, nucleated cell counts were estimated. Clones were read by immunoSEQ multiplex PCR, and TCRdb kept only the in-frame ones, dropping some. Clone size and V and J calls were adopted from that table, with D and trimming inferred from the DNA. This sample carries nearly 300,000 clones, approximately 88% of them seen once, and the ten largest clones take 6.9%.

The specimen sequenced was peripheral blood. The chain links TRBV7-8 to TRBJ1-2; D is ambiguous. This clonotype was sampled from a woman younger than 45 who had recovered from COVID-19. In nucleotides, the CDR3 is TGTGCCAGCAGCTTAGCGCAATCAGTTCCGTCCGGCTACACCTTC. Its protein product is CASSLAQSVPSGYTF.